Each of the 18 T cell receptor beta chains below was sequenced from the same sample in a study of blood T cell repertoires in COVID-19 (dated by TCRdb to the early 2020s). Receptor libraries were prepared by the immunoSEQ multiplex PCR assay. TCRdb limited this immuneACCESS table to in-frame rearrangements with V and J called. A share of clones is missing; checked studies link under half to unresolved V genes, and the rest is unexplained. For this sample there are hundreds of thousands of clones; around nine tenths appear just once. The biggest ten clones account for approximately 0.7% of the sample. The sequenced sample was peripheral blood. The source of these receptors is a man aged 40-49 years with acute or convalescent COVID-19.

In regard to this clone: A much larger clonotype is one base distant, so this may be a read error. In the same sample, other DNA sequences code for this CDR3. The chain recombines TRBV19 with TRBJ2-7; 8 bases fit TRBD2. The germline CDR1 and CDR2 sequences are LNHDA and SQIVND (reference sequence). CDR3 length: 13 residues. Losses at the gene ends were 3 bases for V and 2 bases for J; bases not matched to a gene: 0. The CDR3 sequence is CASSIGRAYEQYF. DNA of the CDR3: TGTGCCAGTAGTATCGGGAGGGCCTACGAGCAGTACTTC.

The chain carries TRBV27 and TRBJ2-1, with 13 positions matching TRBD2. After removal of 5 bases from V and 10 bases from J, the junction contained 5 bases not matched to a gene. The length of the CDR3 is 14 residues. Germline CDR1 MNHEY, CDR2 SMNVEV (reference sequence). CDR3 sequence: CASSLPGLAGEQFF. For the CDR3, the DNA is TGTGCCAGCAGTCTGCCGGGACTAGCGGGGGAGCAGTTCTTC.

This chain uses TRBV29-1 with TRBJ2-5; 8 bases agree with TRBD1. Trimming cost V 3 bases and J 5 bases; bases outside gene matches: 11. The CDR3 is 15 residues long. The V gene's germline CDR1 is SQVTM and CDR2 ANQGSEA. CDR3 sequence (DNA): TGCAGCGTTGAGGACAGGGACTTGATATGGGAGACCCAGTACTTC. Residues: CSVEDRDLIWETQYF. The full variable domain, completed using reference TRBV29-1 and TRBJ2-5, is SAVISQKPSRDICQRGTSLTIQCQVDSQVTMMFWYRQQPGQSLTLIATANQGSEATYESGFVIDKFPISRPNLTFSTLTVSNMSPEDSSIYLCSVEDRDLIWETQYFGPGTRLLVL.

V usage is TRBV5-6 and J usage is TRBJ1-3; 7 bases match TRBD1. CDR3 length: 15 amino acids. The trim removed 4 bases at V and 4 bases at J, leaving 8 bases unmatched. Per germline, CDR1 SGHDT and CDR2 YYEEEE. CDR3 nucleotides: TGTGCCAGCAGCCCGACAGGGTTGTCAGGAAACACCATATATTTT. Translated: CASSPTGLSGNTIYF.

V and J are TRBV5-1 and TRBJ1-1; D is undetermined. Germline V gene sequence: CDR1 SGHRS, CDR2 YFSETQ. V lost 4 bases and J 0 bases, leaving 13 bases between the germline ends. The CDR3 contains 15 residues. CDR3 loop: CASSPYVIMNTEAFF. Here the CDR3 DNA reads TGCGCCAGCAGCCCCTACGTTATCATGAACACTGAAGCTTTCTTT. Full variable domain (remainder filled in from reference TRBV5-1 and TRBJ1-1): KAGVTQTPRYLIKTRGQQVTLSCSPISGHRSVSWYQQTPGQGLQFLFEYFSETQRNKGNFPGRFSGRQFSNSRSEMNVSTLELGDSALYLCASSPYVIMNTEAFFGQGTRLTVV.

The chain couples TRBV5-4 to TRBJ1-3; TRBD1 aligns across 8 bases. Germline loops: CDR1 SGHNT, CDR2 YYREEE (reference sequence). This CDR3 region has 16 residues. V dropped 3 bases and J dropped 4; count of bases not matched to a gene: 9. This CDR3 is CASSSSQGAWGNTIYF. DNA of the CDR3: TGTGCCAGCAGCTCTTCGCAGGGGGCTTGGGGAAACACCATATATTTT.

The gene calls are TRBV6-5 and TRBJ1-5, with D tentatively TRBD1 (6 bases). Germline CDR1 and CDR2: MNHEY and SVGAGI. This CDR3 contains 13 residues. V lost 7 bases, J lost 2 bases, and 9 bases lay in between. CDR3 residues: CASKSGGNQPQHF. CDR3 in DNA: TGTGCCAGCAAGTCAGGGGGCAATCAGCCCCAGCATTTT.

V is TRBV7-8 and J is TRBJ2-1, with unresolved D. The germline V gene encodes CDR1 SGHVS and CDR2 FQNEAQ. CDR3 size: 14 residues. V shed 3 bases and J shed 6 bases, with 12 bases lying between them. The CDR3 here is CASSFRRNPNEQFF. DNA of the CDR3: TGTGCCAGCAGCTTTCGCAGAAACCCCAATGAGCAGTTCTTC.

DNA of the CDR3: TGTGCCAGCAGCTTAGGTCTAGCGGGTTCATACGAGCAGTACTTC. This encodes CASSLGLAGSYEQYF. The chain has TRBV7-2 and TRBJ2-7; 8 nucleotides line up with TRBD2. With V trimmed by 1 base and J by 4 bases, 6 bases remained unmatched. This CDR3 has 15 residues. CDR1 SGHTA and CDR2 FQGNSA come from the germline V gene. The full variable domain, in which reference TRBV7-2 and TRBJ2-7 provide the parts outside the CDR3, is GAGVSQSPSNKVTEKGKDVELRCDPISGHTALYWYRQSLGQGLEFLIYFQGNSAPDKSGLPSDRFSAERTGGSVSTLTIQRTQQEDSAVYLCASSLGLAGSYEQYFGPGTRLTVT.

V is TRBV27 and J is TRBJ2-2; 8 nucleotides match TRBD1. The CDR3 consists of 15 residues. From germline, CDR1 is MNHEY and CDR2 SMNVEV (reference sequence). Trimming took 6 bases from V and 6 from J; bases not matched to a gene: 9. The CDR3 sequence is CASRLDRAVAGELFF. CDR3 DNA: TGTGCCAGCAGACTGGACAGGGCGGTCGCCGGGGAGCTGTTTTTT.

The chain links TRBV3-1 (or the pseudogene TRBV3-2) to TRBJ2-2, with TRBD2 identical over 12 bases. The V gene end was trimmed by 1 base and the J gene end by 0 bases; junction bases not matched to a gene: 9. The V gene's germline CDR1 is LGHDT and CDR2 YNNKEL (reference sequence). This CDR3 region has 20 residues. CDR3 sequence (DNA): TGTGCCAGCAGCCAAGTACGGCTAGCGGGGGGGCTTGCGAACACCGGGGAGCTGTTTTTT. Translating gives CASSQVRLAGGLANTGELFF.

For this clone: Its ends do not fully match the called genes, so a read error is possible. The V gene is TRBV5-6, the J gene TRBJ1-4, with 8 bases fitting TRBD1. Per germline, CDR1 SGHDT and CDR2 YYEEEE. The CDR3 consists of 16 residues. The CDR3 protein is CASSLGIGTGWKVGLF. The CDR3 nucleotides are TGTGCCAGCAGCTTGGGGATCGGGACAGGTTGGAAAGTTGGACTTTTT.

V is TRBV19 and J is TRBJ1-2; D unclear. V lost 0 bases to trimming and J lost 1 base, with 12 bases between them. Germline V CDR1 and CDR2: LNHDA, SQIVND (reference sequence). The CDR3 extends over 16 amino acids. The chain's CDR3 is CASSIDWAANNYGYTF. The CDR3 bases are TGTGCCAGTAGTATAGATTGGGCAGCTAATAACTATGGCTACACCTTC.

The chain joins TRBV30 to TRBJ2-1, with a weak D call TRBD2 (6 bases). V was shortened by 1 base and J by 7 bases, with 11 bases between the two germline ends. The CDR3 runs 13 residues. Germline V gives CDR1 GTSNPN, CDR2 SVGIG (reference sequence). The CDR3 reads CAWSAGSNNEQFF. The CDR3 DNA reads TGTGCCTGGAGTGCCGGGAGTAATAATGAGCAGTTCTTC.

The chain couples TRBV27 to TRBJ1-1; no clear D. Germline V gene sequence: CDR1 MNHEY, CDR2 SMNVEV (reference sequence). The CDR3 has 13 residues. The V end was cut by 4 bases, the J end by 2 bases, with 8 bases between. CDR3 amino acids: CASSYTFNTEAFF. CDR3 sequence (DNA): TGTGCCAGCAGTTACACCTTTAACACTGAAGCTTTCTTT.

V usage is TRBV7-6 and J usage is TRBJ2-7, with 12 bases matching TRBD2. Germline CDR1 SGHVS, CDR2 FNYEAQ. The CDR3 is 16 amino acids. V dropped 1 base and J dropped 1; count of bases not matched to a gene: 2. CDR3 DNA sequence: TGTGCCAGCAGCTTAGGGCTAGCGGGGGGGTCCTACGAGCAGTACTTC. Translated, it gives CASSLGLAGGSYEQYF.

In this sample, this clone turned up a few times. The chain couples TRBV30 to TRBJ1-2, with a tentative D call TRBD1 (5 bases). Trimming took off 8 bases at V and 4 bases at J, with 14 bases between the two ends. Per germline, CDR1 GTSNPN and CDR2 SVGIG (reference sequence). The CDR3 contains 12 residues. The CDR3 spells CAGMGQSYGYTF. The CDR3 DNA is TGTGCCGGTATGGGGCAGAGCTATGGCTACACCTTC.

This clone was recorded once. This chain joins TRBV19 and TRBJ1-1; TRBD1 agrees at 11 bases. This CDR3 contains 16 residues. CDR1 is LNHDA and CDR2 is SQIVND in the germline V gene (reference sequence). J gave up 4 bases and V 5 bases, and 9 bases lay outside the gene matches. The CDR3 protein is CASSPGTGGRGTEAFF. CDR3 sequence (DNA): TGTGCCAGTAGTCCGGGGACAGGGGGTAGGGGCACTGAAGCTTTCTTT.